Presented here are 16 T cell receptor beta chains from one specimen sequenced in a study of siplizumab effects on memory and regulatory T cells. Profiling relied on immunoSEQ multiplex PCR, and the TCRdb table lists in-frame clones only, not all of them. The table includes around 100,000 clones, 91% detected once. Source material: CD4+ T cells sorted from blood. These receptors originate from a human donor in good health.

The V call is TRBV2, the J call TRBJ2-3; D gene ambiguous. Deletions cut 11 bases from V and 0 bases from J, with 18 bases between. Germline values: CDR1 SNHLY, CDR2 FYNNEI. CDR3 length equals 15 residues. CDR3 amino acids: CAGQVGLTSTDTQYF. CDR3 nucleotide sequence: TGTGCCGGCCAGGTAGGATTGACTAGCACAGATACGCAGTATTTT.

The chain is built from TRBV19 and TRBJ1-1; 9 bases fit TRBD1. V was pared by 6 bases and J by 1 base, with 6 bases of the junction left unmatched. Germline V gene lookup returns CDR1 LNHDA and CDR2 SQIVND (reference sequence). This CDR3 is 15 amino acids long. CDR3 amino acids: CASSRTGDGNTEAFF. CDR3 in DNA: TGTGCCAGTAGCAGGACAGGGGACGGGAACACTGAAGCTTTCTTT.

On this clone: Other DNA sequences within the sample encode an identical CDR3. The chain employs TRBV9 and TRBJ2-3; D uncertain. The CDR3 contains 14 residues. The V end was cut by 0 bases, the J end by 0 bases, with 5 bases between. Germline V gene lookup returns CDR1 SGDLS and CDR2 YYNGEE. In DNA form, the CDR3 reads TGTGCCAGCAGCGTAGTGTCCAGCACAGATACGCAGTATTTT. The encoded protein is CASSVVSSTDTQYF.

V usage is TRBV28 and J usage is TRBJ1-3, with 7 bases matching TRBD1. This CDR3 is built from 14 residues. After removal of 6 bases from V and 2 bases from J, the junction contained 4 bases not matched to a gene. Germline lookup yields CDR1 MDHEN and CDR2 SYDVKM. This CDR3 reads CASSPGGTGNTIYF. CDR3 nucleotide sequence: TGTGCCAGCAGCCCAGGGGGGACTGGAAACACCATATATTTT.

The V call is TRBV19, the J call TRBJ2-7, with D possibly being TRBD1 (6 bases). CDR3 length: 15 amino acids. The germline gives CDR1 LNHDA, CDR2 SQIVND (reference sequence). The germline V and J ends were trimmed by 3 bases and 3 bases, with 15 bases remaining between them. This chain's CDR3 is CASSIVQGPSYEQYF. The CDR3 nucleotides read TGTGCCAGTAGTATCGTCCAGGGGCCCAGCTACGAGCAGTACTTC.

This chain links TRBV30 with TRBJ1-2; weak D call: TRBD1 (5 bases). The CDR3 extends over 14 amino acids. Germline-derived CDR1 and CDR2 are GTSNPN and SVGIG (reference sequence). V was pared by 3 bases and J by 2 bases, with 13 bases between. The CDR3 DNA is TGTGCCTGGAGAACTCGGCAGGGAAACTATGGCTACACCTTC. Translating it yields CAWRTRQGNYGYTF.

The V and J genes are TRBV4-1 and TRBJ1-5; D not resolved. The V end lost 3 bases, the J end lost 0 bases, and 18 bases lay between the germline ends. CDR1 and CDR2 from the germline V gene are MGHRA and YSYEKL. The length of the CDR3 is 18 residues. CDR3 in DNA: TGCGCCAGCAGCCACCACGCACTCCCCCGCGATAGCAATCAGCCCCAGCATTTT. Its protein is CASSHHALPRDSNQPQHF.

The chain links TRBV5-1 to TRBJ2-7; 10 positions agree with TRBD2. The CDR3 has 14 amino acids. In germline, CDR1 is SGHRS, CDR2 YFSETQ. V was clipped by 5 bases and J by 6 bases; unmatched bases: 8. The CDR3 coding sequence is TGCGCCAGCAGACCCATAGCGGGGGGCCCCGAGCAGTACTTC. This codes for CASRPIAGGPEQYF.

This chain uses TRBV2 with TRBJ2-5; the D is unclear. Trimming removed 7 bases from V and 2 bases from J, with 5 bases in between. The CDR3 covers 11 residues. Per the germline V gene, CDR1 is SNHLY and CDR2 is FYNNEI. The CDR3: CASTLQETQYF. Here the CDR3 DNA reads TGTGCCAGCACGCTTCAAGAGACCCAGTACTTC. Combining the CDR3 with reference TRBV2 and TRBJ2-5 gives the whole variable domain EPEVTQTPSHQVTQMGQEVILRCVPISNHLYFYWYRQILGQKVEFLVSFYNNEISEKSEIFDDQFSVERPDGSNFTLKIRSTKLEDSAMYFCASTLQETQYFGPGTRLLVL.

V and J are TRBV4-2 and TRBJ2-1; 8 bases line up with TRBD1. V gave up 1 base and J gave up 3 bases; unmatched junction bases: 8. This CDR3 has 17 residues. The germline V gene encodes CDR1 LGHNA and CDR2 YNFKEQ. The CDR3 sequence: CASSQGTGSYVYNEQFF. The CDR3 DNA sequence: TGTGCCAGCAGCCAAGGGACAGGGTCTTATGTCTACAATGAGCAGTTCTTC.

The chain has TRBV15 and TRBJ2-7; tentatively, D is TRBD1 or TRBD2 (5 bases each). This CDR3 contains 13 residues. The germline V gene encodes CDR1 LNHNV and CDR2 YYDKDF (reference sequence). Deletions cut 6 bases from V and 1 base from J, with 10 bases between. The chain's CDR3 is CATRWDGSYEQYF. CDR3 bases: TGTGCCACCAGATGGGACGGGTCCTACGAGCAGTACTTC.

The V and J genes are TRBV4-2 and TRBJ2-7, with D perhaps TRBD1 (6 bases). The germline gives CDR1 LGHNA, CDR2 YNFKEQ. The CDR3 consists of 17 residues. The V end lost 0 bases, the J end lost 4 bases, and 19 bases lay between the germline ends. CDR3 residues: CASSQDLMGHSLYEQYF. CDR3 nucleotides: TGTGCCAGCAGCCAAGATCTTATGGGACATTCGCTTTACGAGCAGTACTTC.

This chain connects TRBV7-9 to TRBJ2-3, with 11 positions matching TRBD2. The CDR3 is 18 amino acids. Trimming took 5 bases from V and 4 from J; bases not matched to a gene: 14. CDR1 and CDR2 (germline): SEHNR, FQNEAQ (reference sequence). CDR3 protein: CASSPEFLRLAGPDTQYF. The CDR3, as DNA: TGTGCCAGCAGCCCAGAATTCTTAAGACTAGCGGGACCAGATACGCAGTATTTT.

CDR3 bases: TGTGCCAGCAGTCGTTTTGTGGACAGAAACTATGGCTACACCTTC. Protein product: CASSRFVDRNYGYTF. The chain carries TRBV7-9 and TRBJ1-2; D is perhaps TRBD1 (6 bases). The V end was cut by 6 bases, the J end by 2 bases, with 16 bases between. The CDR3 loop spans 15 amino acids. Looked up from germline, CDR1 is SEHNR and CDR2 is FQNEAQ (reference sequence).

V and J are TRBV4-3 and TRBJ1-6, with D possibly matching TRBD1 (6 bases). Trimming stripped 2 bases from V and 3 bases from J, with 17 bases between. This CDR3 is 18 amino acids long. In germline, CDR1 is LGHNA, CDR2 YSLEER. Written as DNA, the CDR3 is TGCGCCAGCAGCCAACGAATTTTGGACAGCTTCTATAATTCACCCCTCCACTTT. It codes for CASSQRILDSFYNSPLHF.

This clone is a singleton in its sample. The chain is built from TRBV29-1 and TRBJ1-4; D perhaps matches TRBD1 (5 bases). This CDR3 contains 16 residues. CDR1 is SQVTM and CDR2 is ANQGSEA in the germline V gene. V shed 0 bases and J shed 0 bases, with 11 bases lying between them. This chain's CDR3 is CSVEDRRGPTNEKLFF. Here the CDR3 DNA reads TGCAGCGTTGAAGATCGGAGGGGACCAACTAATGAAAAACTGTTTTTT.